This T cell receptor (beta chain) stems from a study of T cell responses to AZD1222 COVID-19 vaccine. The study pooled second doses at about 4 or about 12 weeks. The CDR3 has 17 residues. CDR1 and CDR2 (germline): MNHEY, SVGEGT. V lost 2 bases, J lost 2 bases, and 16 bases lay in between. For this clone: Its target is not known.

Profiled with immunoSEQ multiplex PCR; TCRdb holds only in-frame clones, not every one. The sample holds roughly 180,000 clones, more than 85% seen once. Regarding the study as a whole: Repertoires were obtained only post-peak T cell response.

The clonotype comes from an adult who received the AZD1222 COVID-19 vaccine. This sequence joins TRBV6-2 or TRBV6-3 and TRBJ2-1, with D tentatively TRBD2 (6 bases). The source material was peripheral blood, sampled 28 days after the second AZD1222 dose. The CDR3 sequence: CASSYGAAGRTYNEQFF. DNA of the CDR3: TGTGCCAGCAGTTACGGGGCAGCGGGTCGAACCTACAATGAGCAGTTCTTC.